Listed here are 5 T cell receptor beta chains from one sample, sequenced in a study of shared clonotypes between healthy human individuals. Assay: immunoSEQ multiplex PCR; the TCRdb copy retains only in-frame clones and omits some. The sample shows hundreds of thousands of clones, around 80% of them seen only once. Sequencing was done on a sample of PBMCs. These receptors came from a woman in her 40s in good health. Some clones in this sample may be carry-over from other donors' samples.

The V and J genes are TRBV29-1 and TRBJ2-3, with TRBD2 matching over 12 bases. The germline V gene encodes CDR1 SQVTM and CDR2 ANQGSEA. The CDR3 runs to 17 residues. The trim removed 6 bases at V and 0 bases at J, leaving 10 bases unmatched. The CDR3 nucleotides are TGCAGCGTCATACTAGCGGGAGGCTTAGCTAGCACAGATACGCAGTATTTT. Its protein product is CSVILAGGLASTDTQYF.

The chain is built from TRBV5-6 and TRBJ1-3; D is unclear. CDR1 is SGHDT and CDR2 is YYEEEE in the germline V gene. V was trimmed by 4 bases and J by 2 bases, leaving 10 bases between them. CDR3 size: 14 residues. CDR3: CASSVDAAGNTIYF. In DNA form, the CDR3 reads TGTGCCAGCAGCGTTGATGCGGCTGGAAACACCATATATTTT.

This clone was detected only once. V and J are TRBV5-4 and TRBJ1-1, with 7 bases aligning to TRBD1. Trimming cost V 5 bases and J 0 bases; bases outside gene matches: 7. The germline gives CDR1 SGHNT, CDR2 YYREEE (reference sequence). The CDR3 has 15 amino acids. In nucleotides, the CDR3 is TGTGCCAGCAGTAATCAGGACAGGCTGAACACTGAAGCTTTCTTT. Translation: CASSNQDRLNTEAFF.

This clone has a single count. V and J are TRBV6-5 and TRBJ2-3; TRBD2 matches at 8 bases. The CDR3 is 15 residues long. The germline V gene has CDR1 MNHEY and CDR2 SVGAGI. Losses at the gene ends were 6 bases for V and 2 bases for J; bases not matched to a gene: 7. The CDR3 DNA is TGTGCCAGCAGACCTCAGCGGGAGTCCACAGATACGCAGTATTTT. Translation: CASRPQRESTDTQYF.

The CDR3: CASSADSHQPQHF. The CDR3 DNA reads TGTGCCAGCAGCGCAGACAGTCATCAGCCCCAGCATTTT. This chain joins TRBV7-8 and TRBJ1-5; D is perhaps TRBD1 (5 bases). V was cut by 5 bases and J by 5 bases, with 10 bases left in between. The CDR3 spans 13 residues. CDR1 is SGHVS and CDR2 is FQNEAQ in the germline V gene.